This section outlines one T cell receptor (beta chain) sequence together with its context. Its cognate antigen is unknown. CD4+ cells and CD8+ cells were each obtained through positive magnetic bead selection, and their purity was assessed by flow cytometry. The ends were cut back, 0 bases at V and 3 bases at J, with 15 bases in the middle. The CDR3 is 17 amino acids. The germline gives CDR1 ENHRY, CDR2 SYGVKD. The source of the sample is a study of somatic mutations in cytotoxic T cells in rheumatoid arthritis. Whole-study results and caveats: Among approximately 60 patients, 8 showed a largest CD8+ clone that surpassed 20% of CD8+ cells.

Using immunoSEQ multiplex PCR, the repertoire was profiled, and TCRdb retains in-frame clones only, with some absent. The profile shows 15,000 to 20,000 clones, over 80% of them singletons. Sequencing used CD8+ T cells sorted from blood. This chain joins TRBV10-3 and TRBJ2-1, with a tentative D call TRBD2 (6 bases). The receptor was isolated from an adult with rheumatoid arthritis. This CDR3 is CAISESEGGVGYNEQFF. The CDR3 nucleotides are TGTGCCATCAGTGAGTCGGAAGGCGGGGTTGGCTACAATGAGCAGTTCTTC.